This TCR beta chain was captured in a study of T cell changes during pregnancy in multiple sclerosis. Only in-frame clones appear in the TCRdb table, and some are missing; sequencing was by immunoSEQ multiplex PCR. Of under 40,000 clones listed, under 90% are singletons. Per germline, CDR1 SGHTS and CDR2 YDEGEE. The V segment lost 5 bases and the J segment 3 bases; nucleotides outside the gene matches: 9. This CDR3 comprises 15 residues. The specimen was CD8+ T cells from peripheral blood mononuclear cells, collected after pregnancy. This clonotype was sampled from a female donor with multiple sclerosis, enrolled in a pregnancy study. This chain links TRBV5-8 with TRBJ1-1, with 8 positions matching TRBD1. This CDR3 is CASRERTGTYTEAFF. The DNA of the CDR3 is TGTGCCAGCAGGGAGAGGACAGGGACGTACACTGAAGCTTTCTTT.